The 9 T cell receptor beta chains below were found in one sample sequenced in a study of T cells in Graves' hyperthyroidism and ophthalmopathy. Amplification of TCR beta CDR3 regions used RNA as the template. TCR CDR3 underwent first-round RT-PCR with the HTBI primer set. MiXCR, run by TCRdb on the multiplex PCR reads, gives a single entry per CDR3 protein. The profile shows approximately 370,000 distinct CDR3 sequences, about a sixth of them singletons. Sequenced sample: blood. Receptors were obtained from a woman in her 30s with Graves' hyperthyroidism that later progressed to Graves' ophthalmopathy.

The chain is built from TRBV11-2 and TRBJ2-1; 7 nucleotides match TRBD2. The CDR3 totals 17 residues. The germline CDR1 and CDR2 sequences are SGHAT and FQNNGV. The J segment lost 3 bases and the V segment lost 3 bases, leaving 11 bases of the junction unmatched. The CDR3 is CASSLESAGRHYNEQFF. The CDR3 region has the DNA TGTGCCAGCAGCTTGGAATCAGCGGGACGTCACTACAATGAGCAGTTCTTC. The full variable domain, with the rest looked up from reference TRBV11-2 and TRBJ2-1, is EAGVAQSPRYKIIEKRQSVAFWCNPISGHATLYWYQQILGQGPKLLIQFQNNGVVDDSQLPKDRFSAERLKGVDSTLKIQPAKLEDSAVYLCASSLESAGRHYNEQFFGPGTRLTVL.

A few counts support this clonotype. This chain links TRBV3-1 with TRBJ2-1; D gene uncertain. The germline CDR1 and CDR2 sequences are LGHDT and YNNKEL (reference sequence). V was pared by 1 base and J by 4 bases, with 5 bases between. This CDR3 has 13 residues. CDR3 amino acids: CASSQVEYNEQFF. CDR3 nucleotide sequence: TGTGCCAGCAGCCAAGTAGAGTACAATGAGCAGTTCTTC.

The chain links TRBV19 to TRBJ2-1; D possibly matches TRBD1 or TRBD2 (6 bases each). V was pared by 2 bases and J by 0 bases, with 20 bases between. This CDR3 has 19 residues. The germline CDR1 and CDR2 sequences are LNHDA and SQIVND (reference sequence). Here the CDR3 DNA reads TGTGCCAGTAGTATACTGGGGGAAGTAGCGGACAGCTCCTACAATGAGCAGTTCTTC. Encoded protein: CASSILGEVADSSYNEQFF.

This clonotype was recorded a few times. The CDR3: CASSVEDRGSGANVLTF. CDR3 DNA: TGTGCCAGCAGCGTAGAAGACAGGGGTTCTGGGGCCAACGTCCTGACTTTC. This chain links TRBV9 with TRBJ2-6, with 8 bases fitting TRBD1. Germline CDR1 SGDLS, CDR2 YYNGEE. The CDR3 contains 17 residues. Unmatched junction bases numbered 3, after V lost 0 bases and J lost 1 base.

The chain combines TRBV14 with TRBJ2-7, with D maybe TRBD2 (7 bases). V was shortened by 5 bases and J by 2 bases, with 16 bases between the two germline ends. Germline V lookup: CDR1 SGHDN, CDR2 FVKESK. There are 15 residues in the CDR3. The CDR3 bases are TGTGCCAGCAGCTCCCCATGGGAGGGGGCCTACGAGCAGTACTTC. Its protein product is CASSSPWEGAYEQYF.

This clonotype was counted at least ten times. The gene calls are TRBV11-2 and TRBJ1-1; D might be TRBD1 (5 bases). The CDR3 length is 15 residues. Trimming took 1 base from V and 5 from J, leaving 14 bases between them. Per the germline V gene, CDR1 is SGHAT and CDR2 is FQNNGV. The CDR3 is CASSLGRGDGTEAFF. CDR3 DNA sequence: TGTGCCAGCAGCTTAGGGCGGGGGGATGGTACTGAAGCTTTCTTT.

This clonotype showed up many times. The rearrangement links TRBV15 to TRBJ1-1; D is possibly TRBD1 (6 bases). In germline, CDR1 is LNHNV, CDR2 YYDKDF (reference sequence). The V end lost 4 bases, the J end lost 6 bases, and 21 bases lay between the germline ends. The CDR3 runs to 16 residues. Here the CDR3 reads CATSKQGWYGIAEAFF. The CDR3 DNA reads TGTGCCACCAGCAAACAGGGATGGTATGGAATCGCTGAAGCTTTCTTT.

The chain links TRBV7-2 to TRBJ1-2; TRBD1 might be the D (5 bases). With 6 bases removed from V and 4 bases from J, the gap between germline ends came to 15 bases. Germline lookup yields CDR1 SGHTA and CDR2 FQGNSA. The CDR3 contains 14 residues. This CDR3 is CASSNKVGTYGYTF. CDR3 DNA: TGTGCCAGCAGTAATAAGGTGGGGACCTATGGCTACACCTTC. The whole variable domain, filled in from reference TRBV7-2 and TRBJ1-2, reads GAGVSQSPSNKVTEKGKDVELRCDPISGHTALYWYRQSLGQGLEFLIYFQGNSAPDKSGLPSDRFSAERTGGSVSTLTIQRTQQEDSAVYLCASSNKVGTYGYTFGSGTRLTVV.

This clonotype has only a few counts. V and J are TRBV28 and TRBJ2-5, with TRBD2 as a possible D gene (6 bases). V was cut by 3 bases and J by 4 bases, with 18 bases left in between. Germline-derived CDR1 and CDR2 are MDHEN and SYDVKM. The CDR3 totals 16 residues. CDR3 protein: CASSLRGGVGTETQYF. Here the CDR3 DNA reads TGTGCCAGCAGTTTGCGGGGTGGTGTGGGGACAGAGACCCAGTACTTC.